The entry below describes one T cell receptor beta chain. Sequencing relied on a cDNA template that was reverse transcribed from extracted RNA. Sequencing used immunoSEQ multiplex PCR; TCRdb keeps in-frame clones, though not all of them. The repertoire holds about 190,000 clones, with around three fifths as singletons. From germline, CDR1 is MNHEY and CDR2 SVGAGI. This CDR3 is built from 16 residues. The ends were cut back, 2 bases at V and 2 bases at J, with 14 bases in the middle. Documented treatment: oral pan-JAK inhibitor, 5-10 mg twice daily. This entry comes from a study of CD8+ T cells in alopecia areata.

The starting material was CD4+ T cells sorted from blood, obtained around week 50, from a patient treated with tofacitinib. The TCR comes from a human donor with alopecia areata. The chain combines TRBV6-5 with TRBJ2-3; D is ambiguous. CDR3 nucleotides: TGTGCCAGCAGTTACACCCGGCCTGCGGCCACAGATACGCAGTATTTT. It encodes CASSYTRPAATDTQYF.